The 20 T cell receptor beta chains below come from one sample, sequenced in a study of T cells in Graves' hyperthyroidism and ophthalmopathy. Amplification yielded TCR beta CDR3 regions, with RNA transcripts as the source. HTBI primers were used for first-round RT-PCR of the TCR CDR3. Via MiXCR, TCRdb re-called the multiplex PCR reads, giving one row per CDR3 protein. This sample carries 300,000 or so distinct CDR3 sequences, about 20% of them seen once, and the ten largest clones take approximately 54%. The sequenced sample was blood. Source of these receptors: a woman aged 45-65 years with Graves' hyperthyroidism.

This clonotype was counted at least ten times. This CDR3 is CSALPAGGRETQYF. Here the CDR3 DNA reads TGCAGTGCTCTTCCGGCGGGGGGGCGGGAGACCCAGTACTTC. The V and J genes are TRBV20-1 and TRBJ2-5, with 9 nucleotides matching TRBD2. CDR1 is DFQATT and CDR2 is SNEGSKA in the germline V gene (reference sequence). Germline trimming cut 5 bases from V and 5 bases from J; bases unmatched to any gene: 9. The CDR3 consists of 14 residues.

A few counts support this clonotype. The CDR3 loop reads CASSLMKAITETQYF. The CDR3 coding sequence is TGCGCCAGCAGCTTGATGAAAGCGATAACGGAGACCCAGTACTTC. The rearrangement links TRBV5-1 to TRBJ2-5; D uncertain. The V end was cut by 1 base, the J end by 5 bases, with 15 bases between. Germline values: CDR1 SGHRS, CDR2 YFSETQ. This CDR3 spans 15 amino acids. Full variable domain (rest looked up from reference TRBV5-1 and TRBJ2-5): KAGVTQTPRYLIKTRGQQVTLSCSPISGHRSVSWYQQTPGQGLQFLFEYFSETQRNKGNFPGRFSGRQFSNSRSEMNVSTLELGDSALYLCASSLMKAITETQYFGPGTRLLVL.

This clonotype was found many times. This chain joins TRBV20-1 and TRBJ2-1; TRBD1 matches at 10 bases. The length of the CDR3 is 14 residues. Trimming removed 6 bases from V and 7 bases from J; junction bases left unmatched: 9. Germline V gene lookup returns CDR1 DFQATT and CDR2 SNEGSKA (reference sequence). CDR3 nucleotides: TGCAGTGCCCTGGGGACAGGGGTTGAGAATGAGCAGTTCTTC. This translates into CSALGTGVENEQFF.

This clonotype was seen at least ten times. The rearrangement links TRBV11-2 to TRBJ2-7, with TRBD1 matching 8 bases. CDR1 and CDR2 from the germline V gene are SGHAT and FQNNGV. V was pared by 0 bases and J by 4 bases, with 2 bases of the junction left unmatched. CDR3 length: 14 residues. This CDR3 reads CASSLDRGLYEQYF. DNA for the CDR3: TGTGCCAGCAGCTTAGACAGGGGGCTTTACGAGCAGTACTTC.

As to this clonotype: A much larger clonotype is one base distant, so this may be a read error. Since the CDR3 does not end with the conserved phenylalanine or tryptophan, this likely comes from a read error. V is TRBV3-1 and J is TRBJ2-1; D gene uncertain. Germline lookup yields CDR1 LGHDT and CDR2 YNNKEL (reference sequence). V lost 4 bases to trimming and J lost 6 bases, with 19 bases between them. This CDR3 region has 16 residues. DNA of the CDR3: TGTGCCAGCAGCCCCCTCCGGTTCAACTCGAGCAATGAGCAGTTCCTC. Translation: CASSPLRFNSSNEQFL.

This clonotype was detected ten times or more. The chain links TRBV6-1 to TRBJ1-1; possibly TRBD1 for D (5 bases). Trimming pared 7 bases from V and 12 bases from J, leaving 21 bases between. The CDR3 sequence is 13 residues long. From germline, CDR1 is MNHNS and CDR2 SASEGT. CDR3 loop: CASTPRGHGTTFF. The CDR3 bases are TGTGCCAGCACCCCGCGGGGCCACGGGACGACTTTCTTT.

The chain has TRBV6-2 or TRBV6-3 and TRBJ2-2, with D possibly TRBD2 on 6 matching bases. V dropped 2 bases and J dropped 0 bases, with 22 bases sitting between them. In germline, CDR1 is MNHEY, CDR2 SVGEGT. This CDR3 is 20 amino acids long. The CDR3 spells CASSYVGRWTNNANTGELFF. CDR3 nucleotides: TGTGCCAGCAGTTACGTGGGACGGTGGACTAACAACGCGAACACCGGGGAGCTGTTTTTT.

The rearrangement links TRBV30 to TRBJ1-2, with 8 bases fitting TRBD1. V shed 0 bases and J 2 bases; nucleotides not matched to a gene: 5. This CDR3 has 15 residues. Looked up from germline, CDR1 is GTSNPN and CDR2 is SVGIG (reference sequence). The CDR3 sequence is CAWSVRPGGNYGYTF. The CDR3 region has the DNA TGTGCCTGGAGTGTGAGGCCAGGGGGCAACTATGGCTACACCTTC.

This clonotype came up many times. CDR3 in amino acids: CASRKALGGEQYF. CDR3 sequence (DNA): TGTGCCAGCAGGAAGGCCCTAGGGGGCGAGCAGTACTTC. This chain links TRBV2 with TRBJ2-7; D perhaps matches TRBD1 (6 bases). Between the trimmed V and J ends, which lost 6 bases and 6 bases, there was a span of 15 bases. The CDR3 consists of 13 residues. Germline-derived CDR1 and CDR2 are SNHLY and FYNNEI.

The chain has TRBV5-5 and TRBJ2-5, with a tentative D call TRBD1 (6 bases). The CDR3 totals 14 residues. CDR1 and CDR2 from the germline V gene are SGHKS and YYEKEE (reference sequence). The V end was cut by 3 bases, the J end by 2 bases, with 11 bases between. CDR3 bases: TGTGCCAGCAGCTCCCTGGACAGTCAAGAGACCCAGTACTTC. As protein: CASSSLDSQETQYF.

This clonotype was seen repeatedly, ten times or more. The rearrangement links TRBV5-5 to TRBJ2-2, with D uncertain. This CDR3 region has 15 residues. V lost 0 bases and J lost 6, with 12 bases in between. CDR1 is SGHKS, CDR2 YYEKEE, per germline (reference sequence). The CDR3 bases are TGTGCCAGCAGCTTGGACAGCGAGAGGTCCGGGGAGCTGTTTTTT. Its translation is CASSLDSERSGELFF.

This clonotype was seen a few times. The chain uses TRBV27 and TRBJ1-1; D not resolved. CDR1 MNHEY and CDR2 SMNVEV come from the germline V gene (reference sequence). The V and J ends lost 2 bases and 1 base respectively, with 11 bases between them. The CDR3 has 15 amino acids. The CDR3 region is CASSLGRRANTEAFF. DNA of the CDR3: TGTGCCAGCAGTTTAGGTAGGAGAGCGAACACTGAAGCTTTCTTT.

This clonotype was recorded at least ten times. V gene TRBV2 combines with J gene TRBJ2-1; TRBD1 might be the D (5 bases). The CDR3 is 17 amino acids. The germline V gene encodes CDR1 SNHLY and CDR2 FYNNEI. Between the trimmed V and J ends, which lost 11 bases and 5 bases, there was a span of 28 bases. The CDR3 loop reads CAGSTGATGFYNNEQFF. The CDR3 nucleotides are TGTGCCGGGTCCACCGGAGCAACAGGCTTTTACAACAATGAGCAGTTCTTC.

This clonotype has only a few counts. The gene calls are TRBV7-2 and TRBJ1-2; D is ambiguous. The CDR3 length is 14 residues. Trimming took off 1 base at V and 2 bases at J, with 8 bases between the two ends. CDR1 and CDR2 (germline): SGHTA, FQGNSA. The CDR3 sequence: CASSLVLRNYGYTF. The CDR3 nucleotides read TGTGCCAGCAGCTTAGTACTCAGGAACTATGGCTACACCTTC.

V gene TRBV9 combines with J gene TRBJ2-2; D unresolved. Germline CDR1 and CDR2: SGDLS and YYNGEE. This CDR3 spans 13 amino acids. Trimming cost V 0 bases and J 7 bases, with 7 bases left between them. The DNA of the CDR3 is TGTGCCAGCAGCGTAGGCTTGAGCGGGGAGCTGTTTTTT. Protein sequence: CASSVGLSGELFF.

In its sample, this clonotype was seen many times. The chain has TRBV27 and TRBJ2-1; 9 bases are a match to TRBD2. The ends lost 8 bases at V and 4 bases at J; junction bases unmatched: 3. Germline CDR1 MNHEY, CDR2 SMNVEV (reference sequence). The CDR3 extends over 13 amino acids. This chain's CDR3 is CASQAGGYNEQFF. The CDR3 region has the DNA TGTGCCAGCCAGGCGGGAGGGTACAATGAGCAGTTCTTC.

At least ten counts were recorded for this clonotype. This chain connects TRBV7-6 to TRBJ2-3; D remains unclear. Germline loops: CDR1 SGHVS, CDR2 FNYEAQ. This CDR3 region has 14 residues. Trimming took 6 bases from V and 4 from J, leaving 14 bases between them. CDR3 in DNA: TGTGCCAGCAGTCCCGGCTTCTGGGCAGATACGCAGTATTTT. Its protein product is CASSPGFWADTQYF. The whole variable domain, filled in from reference TRBV7-6 and TRBJ2-3, reads GAGVSQSPRYKVTKRGQDVALRCDPISGHVSLYWYRQALGQGPEFLTYFNYEAQQDKSGLPNDRFSAERPEGSISTLTIQRTEQRDSAMYRCASSPGFWADTQYFGPGTRLTVL.

The V gene is TRBV20-1, the J gene TRBJ2-7; no reliable D call. The CDR3 loop spans 13 amino acids. The ends were cut back, 3 bases at V and 2 bases at J, with 11 bases in the middle. Per germline, CDR1 DFQATT and CDR2 SNEGSKA (reference sequence). The CDR3, as DNA: TGCAGTGCTAGTCCCGGAGCCGCCTACGAGCAGTACTTC. Translation: CSASPGAAYEQYF.

The CDR3 is CASRGEWNTEAFF. CDR3 sequence (DNA): TGTGCCAGCAGGGGGGAGTGGAACACTGAAGCTTTCTTT. This sequence joins TRBV6-2 or TRBV6-3 and TRBJ1-1, with TRBD1 as a possible D gene (5 bases). Trimming cost V 6 bases and J 1 base, with 9 bases left between them. The CDR3 covers 13 residues. Germline CDR1 reads MNHEY; CDR2 reads SVGEGT.

V and J are TRBV20-1 and TRBJ2-1; no reliable D call. Germline V gene data show CDR1 as DFQATT and CDR2 as SNEGSKA (reference sequence). Trimming took 3 bases from V and 3 from J, leaving 12 bases between them. The CDR3 has 14 residues. CDR3 region: CSASWQALYNEQFF. The CDR3 nucleotides read TGCAGTGCTAGTTGGCAGGCCCTCTACAATGAGCAGTTCTTC.